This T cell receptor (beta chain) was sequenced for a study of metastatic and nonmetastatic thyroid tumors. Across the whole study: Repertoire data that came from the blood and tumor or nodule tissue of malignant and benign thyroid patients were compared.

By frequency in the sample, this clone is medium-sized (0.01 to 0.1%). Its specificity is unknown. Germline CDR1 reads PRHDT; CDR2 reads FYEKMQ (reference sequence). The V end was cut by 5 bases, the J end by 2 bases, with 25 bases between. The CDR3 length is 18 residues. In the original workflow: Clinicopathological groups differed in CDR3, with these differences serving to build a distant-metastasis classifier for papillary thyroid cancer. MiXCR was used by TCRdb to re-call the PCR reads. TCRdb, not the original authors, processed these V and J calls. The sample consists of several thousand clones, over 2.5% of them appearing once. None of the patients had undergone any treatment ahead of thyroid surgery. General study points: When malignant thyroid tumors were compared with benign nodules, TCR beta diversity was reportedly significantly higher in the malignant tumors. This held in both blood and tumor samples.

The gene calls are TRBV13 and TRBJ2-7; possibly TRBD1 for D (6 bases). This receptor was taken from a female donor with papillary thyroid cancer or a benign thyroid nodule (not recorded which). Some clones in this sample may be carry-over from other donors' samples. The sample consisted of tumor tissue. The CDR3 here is CASSARTLQGTTTYEQYF. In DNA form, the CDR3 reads TGTGCCAGCAGCGCCCGAACCCTCCAAGGGACAACGACCTACGAGCAGTACTTC.